One sample yielded the 25 T cell receptor beta chains listed below, sequenced in a study of blood T cell repertoires in COVID-19 (dated by TCRdb to about 2020). Library method: the immunoSEQ multiplex PCR assay. What TCRdb holds here is the immuneACCESS table cut down to in-frame rearrangements. Part of the clones is not present; checked against another copy, under half of the missing clones reflect an unresolved V gene, and the others are unexplained. The sample yields more than 85,000 clones; less than 85% were counted once. The top ten constitute roughly 3.8% of the sample. Sequencing was performed on peripheral blood. The origin of the receptors is a woman aged 80 or older with acute or convalescent COVID-19.

The chain has TRBV7-6 and TRBJ2-3, with 12 bases identical to TRBD2. The CDR3 sequence is 20 residues long. Trimming removed 1 base from V and 2 bases from J; junction bases left unmatched: 13. Germline-derived CDR1 and CDR2 are SGHVS and FNYEAQ. As DNA, the CDR3 is TGTGCCAGCAGCTTAGATCTACCTCTAGCGGGAGGGCCTTTCACAGATACGCAGTATTTT. This encodes CASSLDLPLAGGPFTDTQYF.

The chain joins TRBV6-1 to TRBJ1-2, with 7 nucleotides matching TRBD1. This CDR3 has 15 amino acids. V was clipped by 1 base and J by 3 bases; unmatched bases: 5. The V gene's germline CDR1 is MNHNS and CDR2 SASEGT. The CDR3 DNA is TGTGCCAGCAGTGAAGGACAGGGTGTCTACTATGGCTACACCTTC. Protein product: CASSEGQGVYYGYTF.

The chain recombines TRBV3-1 (or the pseudogene TRBV3-2) with TRBJ1-3, with D possibly TRBD1 on 6 matching bases. V lost 2 bases to trimming and J lost 2 bases, with 16 bases between them. The CDR3 contains 17 residues. Germline values: CDR1 LGHDT, CDR2 YNNKEL (reference sequence). The CDR3 sequence is CASSQSSSAGAGNTIYF. CDR3 nucleotide sequence: TGTGCCAGCAGCCAATCTTCATCGGCAGGGGCTGGAAACACCATATATTTT.

V is TRBV5-1 and J is TRBJ2-3; 8 bases match TRBD1. V was pared by 4 bases and J by 3 bases, with 16 bases of the junction left unmatched. CDR1 and CDR2 (germline): SGHRS, YFSETQ. CDR3 length: 18 amino acids. CDR3 sequence reads: CASSTGQGIPIQTDTQYF. CDR3 nucleotide sequence: TGCGCCAGCAGCACTGGACAGGGAATCCCTATTCAAACAGATACGCAGTATTTT. Looking up the rest from reference TRBV5-1 and TRBJ2-3 gives the full variable domain: KAGVTQTPRYLIKTRGQQVTLSCSPISGHRSVSWYQQTPGQGLQFLFEYFSETQRNKGNFPGRFSGRQFSNSRSEMNVSTLELGDSALYLCASSTGQGIPIQTDTQYFGPGTRLTVL.

CDR3 sequence (DNA): TGTGCCAGCAGTTCAACCCAGGGGTTTGATGCCTACAATGAGCAGTTCTTC. Residues: CASSSTQGFDAYNEQFF. This chain joins TRBV28 and TRBJ2-1, with D possibly being TRBD1 (6 bases). In germline, CDR1 is MDHEN, CDR2 SYDVKM. The CDR3 runs to 17 residues. Trimming cost V 4 bases and J 2 bases, with 18 bases left between them.

This chain connects TRBV19 to TRBJ1-2; 11 nucleotides agree with TRBD1. Germline V lookup: CDR1 LNHDA, CDR2 SQIVND (reference sequence). CDR3 length: 15 amino acids. V lost 5 bases, J lost 4 bases, and 6 bases stayed unmatched. The CDR3 is CASSYRDRGFYGYTF. In nucleotides, the CDR3 is TGTGCCAGTAGTTACCGGGACAGGGGGTTCTATGGCTACACCTTC.

V gene TRBV19 combines with J gene TRBJ1-2; tentative D call: TRBD1 (6 bases). This CDR3 is 16 amino acids long. The germline V gene encodes CDR1 LNHDA and CDR2 SQIVND (reference sequence). With 3 bases removed from V and 1 base from J, the gap between germline ends came to 15 bases. The CDR3: CASSIRTASYNYGYTF. CDR3 nucleotide sequence: TGTGCCAGTAGTATTCGGACAGCTTCTTATAACTATGGCTACACCTTC.

This sequence joins TRBV19 and TRBJ2-1, with 7 positions matching TRBD1. Germline trimming cut 7 bases from V and 4 bases from J; bases unmatched to any gene: 4. Germline V gene data show CDR1 as LNHDA and CDR2 as SQIVND (reference sequence). The CDR3 runs 13 residues. The CDR3 protein is CASTSRGYNEQFF. The CDR3, as DNA: TGTGCCAGTACTTCCAGGGGGTACAATGAGCAGTTCTTC.

The chain joins TRBV3-1 (or the pseudogene TRBV3-2) to TRBJ2-5; a weak D match, TRBD1 (6 bases). The V and J ends lost 1 base and 2 bases respectively, with 8 bases between them. Germline-derived CDR1 and CDR2 are LGHDT and YNNKEL (reference sequence). CDR3 size: 14 residues. DNA of the CDR3: TGTGCCAGCAGCCAAGGGGACACTCAAGAGACCCAGTACTTC. Translation gives CASSQGDTQETQYF.

The DNA of the CDR3 is TGTGCCAGCAGTTACTCGACTCCGAGAACAGATACGCAGTATTTT. This sequence encodes CASSYSTPRTDTQYF. The chain has TRBV6-5 and TRBJ2-3; unclear D gene. CDR3 size: 15 residues. The germline V gene encodes CDR1 MNHEY and CDR2 SVGAGI. Trimming took 0 bases from V and 3 from J, leaving 10 bases between them.

This chain joins TRBV21-1 and TRBJ2-7; TRBD2, as called in the table, went unchecked against the DNA. TRBV21-1 is a listed pseudogene. The CDR3 loop spans 15 amino acids. CDR3 sequence reads: CAVPPRGFGGGEQYF. Here the CDR3 DNA reads TGTGCCGTCCCCCCCCGGGGATTTGGTGGTGGCGAGCAGTACTTC.

The genes are TRBV3-1 (or the pseudogene TRBV3-2) and TRBJ2-5, with 7 bases that match TRBD2. CDR1 is LGHDT, CDR2 YNNKEL, per germline (reference sequence). V shed 2 bases, J shed 2 bases, and the junction held 5 bases outside the gene matches. The CDR3 consists of 15 residues. As DNA, the CDR3 is TGTGCCAGCAGCCAACCGGGACTACAACAAGAGACCCAGTACTTC. This translates into CASSQPGLQQETQYF.

The V gene is TRBV28, the J gene TRBJ1-2; 8 positions match TRBD1. V was pared by 4 bases and J by 8 bases, with 3 bases of the junction left unmatched. The CDR3 has 12 amino acids. In germline, CDR1 is MDHEN, CDR2 SYDVKM. CDR3 in amino acids: CASSSGGRGYTF. The CDR3 DNA reads as TGTGCCAGCAGTTCAGGGGGCCGAGGCTACACCTTC.

The chain couples TRBV18 to TRBJ2-1, with 8 nucleotides matching TRBD1. This CDR3 region has 18 residues. Germline-derived CDR1 and CDR2 are KGHSH and LQKENI. V dropped 2 bases and J dropped 0; count of bases not matched to a gene: 9. DNA for the CDR3: TGTGCCAGCTCACCAAAATTCTCCGGGACAGGCTCCTACAATGAGCAGTTCTTC. Its protein product is CASSPKFSGTGSYNEQFF.

This chain links TRBV10-1 with TRBJ1-1; D perhaps matches TRBD1 (5 bases). Trimming removed 8 bases from V and 3 bases from J, with 13 bases in between. The V gene's germline CDR1 is WNHNN and CDR2 SYGVQD (reference sequence). This CDR3 is built from 13 residues. The CDR3 DNA follows: TGCGCCAGCTCCACCGGGGGGTACACTGAAGCTTTCTTT. Its translation: CASSTGGYTEAFF.

This chain links TRBV6-5 with TRBJ1-5; tentative D call: TRBD1 (5 bases). The ends were cut back, 11 bases at V and 3 bases at J, with 11 bases in the middle. Germline V lookup: CDR1 MNHEY, CDR2 SVGAGI. The CDR3 runs 12 residues. The CDR3 loop reads CAVSGYNQPQHF. CDR3 DNA sequence: TGTGCCGTATCAGGGTACAATCAGCCCCAGCATTTT.

The gene calls are TRBV7-8 and TRBJ1-1; 9 bases line up with TRBD1. V gave up 4 bases and J gave up 2 bases; unmatched junction bases: 8. The length of the CDR3 is 16 residues. Germline V gene lookup returns CDR1 SGHVS and CDR2 FQNEAQ. CDR3 sequence: CASSSYGTGFNTEAFF. CDR3 coding DNA: TGTGCCAGCAGCTCCTACGGGACAGGGTTTAACACTGAAGCTTTCTTT.

The CDR3, as DNA: TGTGCCAGCAGCTTAGGCGCGGGAGTCCGCCAAGAGACCCAGTACTTC. Translation gives CASSLGAGVRQETQYF. The V and J genes are TRBV7-8 and TRBJ2-5, with 7 bases identical to TRBD2. The CDR3 contains 16 residues. Germline trimming cut 1 base from V and 1 base from J; bases unmatched to any gene: 6. The germline V gene encodes CDR1 SGHVS and CDR2 FQNEAQ. Full variable domain (outside the CDR3, taken from reference TRBV7-8 and TRBJ2-5): GAGVSQSPRYKVAKRGQDVALRCDPISGHVSLFWYQQALGQGPEFLTYFQNEAQLDKSGLPSDRFFAERPEGSVSTLKIQRTQQEDSAVYLCASSLGAGVRQETQYFGPGTRLLVL.

This clone was detected only once. The chain uses TRBV5-4 and TRBJ2-7; 8 bases fit TRBD2. This CDR3 region has 16 residues. Losses at the gene ends were 4 bases for V and 4 bases for J; bases not matched to a gene: 13. In germline, CDR1 is SGHNT, CDR2 YYREEE (reference sequence). The CDR3 DNA reads TGTGCCAGCAGCGGAGTTCATGCGGGGGGTCGTTACGAGCAGTACTTC. This codes for CASSGVHAGGRYEQYF.

The rearrangement links TRBV11-2 to TRBJ2-7, with a tentative D call TRBD1 (5 bases). Trimming cost V 5 bases and J 6 bases, with 14 bases left between them. Germline loops: CDR1 SGHAT, CDR2 FQNNGV. The length of the CDR3 is 13 residues. The CDR3 loop is CASSLGWGSEQYF. CDR3 DNA: TGTGCCAGCAGCCTAGGGTGGGGCTCCGAGCAGTACTTC.

This chain joins TRBV5-1 and TRBJ2-1, with 7 bases fitting TRBD1. With 6 bases clipped from V and 4 bases from J, the junction kept 10 bases outside the gene matches. Germline V gene data show CDR1 as SGHRS and CDR2 as YFSETQ. The CDR3 sequence is 15 residues long. CDR3 in amino acids: CASKSRYRGYNEQFF. CDR3 bases: TGCGCCAGCAAGTCCCGGTACAGGGGTTACAATGAGCAGTTCTTC.

The rearrangement links TRBV7-2 to TRBJ2-3, with 8 positions matching TRBD2. Germline V lookup: CDR1 SGHTA, CDR2 FQGNSA. The CDR3 contains 16 residues. After removal of 0 bases from V and 2 bases from J, the junction contained 4 bases not matched to a gene. For the CDR3, the DNA is TGTGCCAGCAGCTTAGCGGGCGGGAGGAACACAGATACGCAGTATTTT. This sequence encodes CASSLAGGRNTDTQYF.

The rearrangement joins TRBV24-1 to TRBJ2-2; TRBD2 agrees at 7 bases. Trimming removed 8 bases from V and 5 bases from J; junction bases left unmatched: 10. The length of the CDR3 is 15 residues. In germline, CDR1 is KGHDR, CDR2 SFDVKD. The CDR3 DNA sequence: TGTGCCACCATGGGAGACGGGGGAGGGACCGGGGAGCTGTTTTTT. Its protein is CATMGDGGGTGELFF.

This clone occurred once. The V call is TRBV2, the J call TRBJ1-4; 7 bases align to TRBD1. CDR3 length: 15 amino acids. The germline V gene encodes CDR1 SNHLY and CDR2 FYNNEI. V lost 6 bases and J lost 8; bases outside the gene matches: 12. In nucleotides, the CDR3 is TGTGCCAGCAGCAGGGACAGCCAAGGATACGAAAAACTGTTTTTT. Translation gives CASSRDSQGYEKLFF.

The genes are TRBV29-1 and TRBJ2-7, with 9 bases aligning to TRBD1. Germline CDR1 reads SQVTM; CDR2 reads ANQGSEA. The CDR3 length is 16 residues. J gave up 0 bases and V 4 bases, and 10 bases lay outside the gene matches. The CDR3 loop reads CSVGGVGQGSSYEQYF. For the CDR3, the DNA is TGCAGCGTTGGGGGGGTCGGACAGGGGAGCTCCTACGAGCAGTACTTC.